This TCR beta chain was identified in a study of blood T cell repertoires in COVID-19. Across the whole study: The United States, Italy and Spain provided the acute and convalescent COVID-19 samples. The analysed material was cDNA or gDNA that came from T cells, B-cell-depleted T cells, or PBMCs.

V gave up 1 base and J gave up 6 bases; unmatched junction bases: 7. The CDR3 is 16 amino acids. The germline V gene encodes CDR1 KGHSH and CDR2 LQKENI. Participant age was roughly 18 to 89 years, and participants resided in 24 US areas. As handled by the study authors: Reference gene primer amplification in the assay estimated nucleated cell counts. Measured with immunoSEQ multiplex PCR; TCRdb has only the in-frame clones, and not every one. V, J and clone size are those of that table, while D and trimming were read from the DNA. The sample has almost 250,000 clones; approximately 85% are singletons.

Material for sequencing was PBMCs or T cells enriched from blood (not recorded which). The receptor's source is a woman in her forties or fifties with acute COVID-19. The chain carries TRBV18 and TRBJ2-1, with 9 positions matching TRBD2. CDR3 sequence reads: CASSPLDSGGGNEQFF. CDR3 DNA: TGTGCCAGCTCACCACTTGATAGCGGGGGCGGCAATGAGCAGTTCTTC.